This T cell receptor (beta chain) originates from a study of blood T cell repertoires in COVID-19. Study in general: PBMCs, B-cell-depleted T cells, or T cells provided the cDNA or gDNA that made up the material.

Profiled with immunoSEQ multiplex PCR; TCRdb holds only in-frame clones, not every one. The repertoire consists of roughly 68,000 clones, with about 87% occurring once and the leading ten covering less than 7.5%. The CDR3 contains 21 residues. V shed 0 bases and J 7 bases; nucleotides not matched to a gene: 18. The germline V gene has CDR1 LNHNV and CDR2 YYDKDF (reference sequence). The V and J genes are TRBV15 and TRBJ2-2, with TRBD2 matching 12 bases. The sequenced sample was peripheral blood. The TCR comes from a woman over 75 with active COVID-19. The CDR3 is CATSRDWGLAGNTAVGGELFF. The CDR3 DNA sequence: TGTGCCACCAGCAGAGATTGGGGACTAGCGGGCAACACAGCGGTCGGCGGGGAGCTGTTTTTT.